Listed below are T cell receptor beta chains from one sample, sequenced in a study of T cell changes during pregnancy in multiple sclerosis. TCRdb keeps only in-frame clones here, not all; method: immunoSEQ multiplex PCR. Among around 29,000 clones listed, approximately 92% were seen once. Sequenced material: CD4+ T cells from peripheral blood mononuclear cells, taken in the first trimester of pregnancy. These receptors were collected from a female donor with multiple sclerosis, enrolled in a pregnancy study. Both conserved end residues are trimmed from each CDR3.

TRBV5-1	ASSPGSHLLLSGANVLT
TRBV15	ATSSSGLLGIHNSPLH
TRBV19	ASSMGSGTGEETQY
TRBV2	ASSLGLAGEETQY
TRBV11-2	ASSAQRGGADTQY
TRBV11-2	ASSSLGRDGGSPLH
TRBV19	ASSIRRGGQPQH
TRBV2	ASTGGGTEAF
TRBV4-2	ASSHEDSREQY
TRBV18	ASSPQGGPNYGYT
TRBV19	ASSIRDTGFYGYT
TRBV27	ASSLREDTEAF
TRBV2	ASSERFNYGYT
TRBV7-3	ASSRGTGSEAF